This T cell receptor (beta chain) was documented in a study of breast tumors, draining lymph nodes, adjacent tissues. Study results and limitations: Compared with lymph nodes, tumors were less diverse; compared with nontumor tissue, more.

This clonotype was counted many times. Its antigen is undetermined. This CDR3 region has 13 residues. V was trimmed by 6 bases and J by 2 bases, leaving 10 bases between them. Germline V lookup: CDR1 SGHVT, CDR2 SQSDAQ. One entry per CDR3 protein results from TCRdb running MiXCR on the multiplex PCR reads. The table lists approximately 230,000 distinct CDR3 sequences, around 35% of them singletons, with 3% to 4.5% in the top ten. Samples came from axillary lymph nodes draining the breast cancer. The rearrangement uses TRBV7-4 and TRBJ1-2; D is perhaps TRBD1 (6 bases). Sequenced sample: axillary lymph node tissue. The sequence came from a female donor with breast cancer. Some clones in this sample may be carry-over from other donors' samples. CDR3 loop: CASRRTVNYGYTF. CDR3 coding DNA: TGTGCCAGCAGACGGACAGTGAACTATGGCTACACCTTC.